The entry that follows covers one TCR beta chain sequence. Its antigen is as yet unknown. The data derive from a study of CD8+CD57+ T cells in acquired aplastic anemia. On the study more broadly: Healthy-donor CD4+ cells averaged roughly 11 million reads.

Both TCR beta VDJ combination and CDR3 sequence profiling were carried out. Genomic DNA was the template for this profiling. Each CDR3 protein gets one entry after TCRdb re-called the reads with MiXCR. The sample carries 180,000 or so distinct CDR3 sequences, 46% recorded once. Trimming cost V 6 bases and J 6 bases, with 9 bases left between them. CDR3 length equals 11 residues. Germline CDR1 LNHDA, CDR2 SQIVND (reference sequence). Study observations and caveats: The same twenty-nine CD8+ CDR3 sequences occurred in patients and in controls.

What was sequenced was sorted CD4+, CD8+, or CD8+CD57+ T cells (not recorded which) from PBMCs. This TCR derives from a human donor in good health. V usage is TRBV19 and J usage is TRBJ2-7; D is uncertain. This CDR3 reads CASRGISEQYF. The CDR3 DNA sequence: TGTGCCAGTAGGGGGATAAGCGAGCAGTACTTC.